This is a list of T cell receptor beta chains from one sample in a study of vaccination and CD4 T cells after COVID-19. TCRdb redid the calling of the PCR reads with MiXCR, one entry per CDR3 protein. This table has about 21,000 distinct CDR3 sequences, more than 45% appearing once. Antigens of these TCRs are unknown. The sequencing used CD4+ T cells from blood, cultured in vitro, collected about 7 months after SARS-CoV-2 vaccination. These receptors all stem from a human donor who had recovered from COVID-19. The CDR3 runs from the conserved cysteine through the conserved F or W. A D gene is named only where the DNA matches it firmly. The size of a clone is reported for some rows only, either as once, few or many, or as a class for expanded clones.

>-|TRBJ2-7|TRBV7-2|few
TGTGCCAGCAGCTTGAGGTCGCCCATTGGACGGAATCAGACCTACGAGCAGTACTTC
CASSLRSPIGRNQTYEQYF
>-|TRBJ2-3|TRBV15|-
TGTGCCACGGCGGTGACTAGCACAGATACGCAGTATTTT
CATAVTSTDTQYF
>TRBD1|TRBJ1-2|TRBV5-4|-
TGTGCCAGCAGCCAACCGACAGGGGGCTTCTATGGCTACACCTTC
CASSQPTGGFYGYTF
>-|TRBJ1-1|TRBV15|few
TGTGCCACCAGCAGAGATCTGGGGGGCATCACTGAAGCTTTCTTT
CATSRDLGGITEAFF
>-|TRBJ2-1|TRBV20-1|-
TGCAGTGCCACGAACGTCCGGGACCCCTCCTACAATGAGCAGTTCTTC
CSATNVRDPSYNEQFF
>TRBD1|TRBJ1-2|TRBV20-1|-
TGCAGTGCTAGAACACAGGGGGCCTATGGCTACACCTTC
CSARTQGAYGYTF
>-|TRBJ2-7|TRBV11-3|-
TGTGCCAGCAGCTTGGATCGGACGGTTAACTTC
CASSLDRTVNF
>-|TRBJ2-7|TRBV7-2|-
TGTGCCAGCAGCACATACGAGCAGTACTTC
CASSTYEQYF
>-|TRBJ2-5|TRBV21-1|-
TGTGCCAGCAGCACTAAATCGGAATGGACTAGCGGGAGTGAGACCCAGTACTTC
CASSTKSEWTSGSETQYF
>-|TRBJ2-7|TRBV19|-
TGTGCCAGTAGTATAGCTCCGACAGATAACGTCTACGAGCAGTACTTC
CASSIAPTDNVYEQYF
>-|TRBJ2-5|TRBV7-3|-
TGTGCCAGCAGCTTAACGTACCAGCAGGGAGAGGCCCAGTACTTC
CASSLTYQQGEAQYF
>TRBD1|TRBJ2-7|TRBV5-1|-
TGCGCCAGCAGCCCAGGGACAGGAAGCTCCTACGAGCAGTACTTC
CASSPGTGSSYEQYF
>TRBD1|TRBJ2-7|TRBV27|-
TGTGCCAGCAGTGCGGACAGGAGCTCCTACGAGCAGTACTTC
CASSADRSSYEQYF
>-|TRBJ2-3|TRBV20-1|-
TGCAGTGTGTTGACAGGCATAGATACGCAGTATTTT
CSVLTGIDTQYF
>TRBD2|TRBJ2-5|TRBV20-1|-
TGCAGTGCTCCGCGCGGGGGGGCGGAGACCCAGTACTTC
CSAPRGGAETQYF
>TRBD2|TRBJ2-1|TRBV20-1|-
TGCAGTGCTCCTAGCGGGGTTAGTCTCTCCTACAATGAGCAGTTCTTC
CSAPSGVSLSYNEQFF
>-|TRBJ2-5|TRBV7-9|medium-sized
TGTGCCAGCAGCTCGCAAAACGACAGGACCCAGTACTTC
CASSSQNDRTQYF
>-|TRBJ2-3|TRBV7-2|few
TGTGCCAGCAGCTTACCAACAGATACGCAGTATTTT
CASSLPTDTQYF
>-|TRBJ1-1|TRBV24-1|few
TGTGCCACCAGTGGAGGCACTGAAGCTTTCTTT
CATSGGTEAFF
>-|TRBJ2-3|TRBV20-1|few
TGCAGTGCTAGAGTTTCTGGCGGGGGCACAGATACGCAGTATTTT
CSARVSGGGTDTQYF
>-|TRBJ1-5|TRBV20-1|few
TGCAGTGCTAGACAGGTTGGCAATCAGCCCCAGCATTTT
CSARQVGNQPQHF
>TRBD1|TRBJ1-2|TRBV2|-
TGTGCCAGCAGTGAAGTGGGACAGGGGGCGTACACCTTC
CASSEVGQGAYTF
>-|TRBJ1-5|TRBV27|-
TGTGCCAGCAGTTTACGTCTACATCAGCCCCAGCATTTT
CASSLRLHQPQHF
>-|TRBJ2-1|TRBV7-2|few
TGTGCCAGCAGCTTATTATCCAGACTACCCAATGAGCAGTTCTTC
CASSLLSRLPNEQFF
>-|TRBJ2-5|TRBV20-1|few
TGCAGTGCAACTCAGGGAGTACAAGAGACCCAGTACTTC
CSATQGVQETQYF
>TRBD1|TRBJ2-5|TRBV5-4|-
TGTGCCAGCACCTCCTCTCCGGACAGGGCAGAGACCCAGTACTTC
CASTSSPDRAETQYF
>-|TRBJ2-7|TRBV18|once
TGTGCCAGCTCACCAATGAAGGCGGGGAACGGGGAGCAGTACTTC
CASSPMKAGNGEQYF
>-|TRBJ2-7|TRBV15|few
TGTGCCACCAGCAACCAGAGGGGGGACGAGCAGTACTTC
CATSNQRGDEQYF
>-|TRBJ1-1|TRBV6-1|-
TGTGCCAGCACCAAGGGGGGCAGATTGAACACTGAAGCTTTCTTT
CASTKGGRLNTEAFF
>-|TRBJ1-5|TRBV2|few
TGTGCCAGCAGTGATGTGGGGATCGATCCCAATCAGCCCCAGCATTTT
CASSDVGIDPNQPQHF
>TRBD2|TRBJ2-7|TRBV7-3|-
TGTGCCAGCAGCTTAAGTTCTAGCGGGAGCTACGAGCAGTACTTC
CASSLSSSGSYEQYF
>TRBD1|TRBJ1-2|TRBV6-4|few
TGTGCCAGCAGTGACCTACCCCGGGACAGCCTAAGAGGCTACACCTTC
CASSDLPRDSLRGYTF
>TRBD1|TRBJ1-2|TRBV20-1|few
TGCAGTGCCCCACCCAGGGGGGGGCCCGTCAACTATGGCTACACCTTC
CSAPPRGGPVNYGYTF
>-|TRBJ2-5|TRBV29-1|-
TGCAGCGTTGCACAGGGAATAGAGACCCAGTACTTC
CSVAQGIETQYF
>TRBD1|TRBJ2-1|TRBV20-1|-
TGCACCCCAGAACCCAGGACAGGGGCCTACAATGAGCAGTTCTTC
CTPEPRTGAYNEQFF
>-|TRBJ2-7|TRBV19|-
TGTGCCAGTAGTATAGTAGGAGGTTCCTACGAGCAGTACTTC
CASSIVGGSYEQYF
>-|TRBJ2-3|TRBV24-1|-
TGTGCCACATGCGGGGTTACAAAGGATACGCAGTATTTT
CATCGVTKDTQYF
>-|TRBJ2-7|TRBV20-1|-
TGCAGTGCTACCCAACCTCAGAAAGACTACGAGCAGTACTTC
CSATQPQKDYEQYF
>-|TRBJ2-3|TRBV6-1|-
TGTGCCAGCAGTGAAGTTTTTGGCTCAGATACGCAGTATTTT
CASSEVFGSDTQYF
>-|TRBJ1-2|TRBV20-1|-
TGCAGTGCTAGGGAGACGGCGGGGAGATCTGGCTACACCTTC
CSARETAGRSGYTF
>TRBD2|TRBJ2-3|TRBV7-7|few
TGTGCTAGCAGCTTATCCGCGGGGGGGGATACGCAGTATTTT
CASSLSAGGDTQYF
>TRBD2|TRBJ2-7|TRBV20-1|-
TGCAGTGCTAGGTCCCCGACTAGCGGCGAGCAGTACTTC
CSARSPTSGEQYF
>-|TRBJ1-4|TRBV20-1|-
TGCAGTGCTAGAGATGCCGCCAGGGATGAAAAACTGTTTTTT
CSARDAARDEKLFF
>TRBD1|TRBJ1-2|TRBV27|-
TGTGCCAGCAGTGAGGGACAGGGCTATGGCTACACCTTC
CASSEGQGYGYTF
>-|TRBJ2-3|TRBV25-1|once
TGTGCCAGCACCAGGTTTAGCACAGATACGCAGTATTTT
CASTRFSTDTQYF
>TRBD1|TRBJ1-5|TRBV20-1|few
TGCAGTGCTAGAGGACAGGGAGGTCAGCCCCAGCATTTT
CSARGQGGQPQHF
>TRBD2|TRBJ2-1|TRBV20-1|few
TGCAGTGCTAGAGGCCGGGAGGTCTCCTACAATGAGCAGTTCTTC
CSARGREVSYNEQFF
>-|TRBJ2-7|TRBV6-5|once
TGTGCCAGCAGTTGGGCCTACGAGCAGTACTTC
CASSWAYEQYF
>TRBD1|TRBJ2-7|TRBV4-2|-
TGTGCCAGCAGCGGGGGGACAGGGCGGAACTACGAGCAGTACTTC
CASSGGTGRNYEQYF
>-|TRBJ2-5|TRBV2|-
TGTGCCAGCAGTGAAGCCATGTACCAAGAGACCCAGTACTTC
CASSEAMYQETQYF
>-|TRBJ2-3|TRBV11-1|-
TGTGCCAGCAGCCTACTAGCCCGCCACACAGATACGCAGTATTTT
CASSLLARHTDTQYF
>-|TRBJ2-2|TRBV20-1|once
TGCAGTGCTAGGAAGGCGAACACCGGGGAGCTGTTTTTT
CSARKANTGELFF
>-|TRBJ1-5|TRBV20-1|-
TGCAGTGCTCCGAGGGATAGCAATCAGCCCCAGCATTTT
CSAPRDSNQPQHF
>TRBD2|TRBJ2-7|TRBV7-2|-
TGTGCCAGCAGCTTCACTAGCGGGAATTGGCAGTACTTC
CASSFTSGNWQYF
>-|TRBJ1-6|TRBV7-9|few
TGTGCCAGCAGCTTAGCGGGGGAAGGAAATTCACCCCTCCACTTT
CASSLAGEGNSPLHF
>-|TRBJ2-7|TRBV2|-
TGTGCCAGCAGTGTTGATAGCTATACCTACGAGCAGTACTTC
CASSVDSYTYEQYF
>-|TRBJ2-7|TRBV6-2/TRBV6-3|-
TGTGCCAGCAGCCAGGTAGCGATACGGGAATCCTACGAGCAGTACTTC
CASSQVAIRESYEQYF
>TRBD2|TRBJ2-1|TRBV7-3|once
TGTGCCAGCAGCTTAACTAGCGGGGGGACCTCCTACAATGAGCAGTTCTTC
CASSLTSGGTSYNEQFF
>-|TRBJ2-3|TRBV20-1|-
TGCAGTGCTAGTCCGACCAGCCGCCCAGATACGCAGTATTTT
CSASPTSRPDTQYF